This TCR beta chain was recorded in a study of graft-versus-host responses after intestinal transplantation. On the study more broadly: Among the recipients, transplants were multivisceral, liver-intestinal, or isolated intestinal.

Profiling relied on immunoSEQ multiplex PCR, and the TCRdb table lists in-frame clones only, not all of them. In the table there are 15,000 to 20,000 clones, 35% to 40% of which are singletons. Irradiated stimulators labeled with violet dye, approximately 200,000 in number, were plated with approximately 200,000 CFSE-labeled responders. The material sequenced was alloreactive CD4+ T cells from a mixed lymphocyte reaction culture, taken before transplantation. This sample's subset: CFSE-low proliferating T cells sorted from roughly 6-day pre-transplant mixed lymphocyte reaction (GvH or HvG direction). This clonotype was obtained from a human patient who was an organ donor for intestinal transplantation.

The chain's CDR3 is CASSAQTGTSLGEQYF. CDR3 nucleotide sequence: TGTGCCAGCAGCGCGCAAACCGGGACTAGTCTTGGCGAGCAGTACTTC. This chain joins TRBV7-2 and TRBJ2-7; 8 bases line up with TRBD2. The CDR3 runs 16 residues. CDR1 SGHTA and CDR2 FQGNSA come from the germline V gene. The V segment lost 5 bases and the J segment 6 bases; nucleotides outside the gene matches: 15. Full variable domain (outside the CDR3, taken from reference TRBV7-2 and TRBJ2-7): GAGVSQSPSNKVTEKGKDVELRCDPISGHTALYWYRQSLGQGLEFLIYFQGNSAPDKSGLPSDRFSAERTGGSVSTLTIQRTQQEDSAVYLCASSAQTGTSLGEQYFGPGTRLTVT.